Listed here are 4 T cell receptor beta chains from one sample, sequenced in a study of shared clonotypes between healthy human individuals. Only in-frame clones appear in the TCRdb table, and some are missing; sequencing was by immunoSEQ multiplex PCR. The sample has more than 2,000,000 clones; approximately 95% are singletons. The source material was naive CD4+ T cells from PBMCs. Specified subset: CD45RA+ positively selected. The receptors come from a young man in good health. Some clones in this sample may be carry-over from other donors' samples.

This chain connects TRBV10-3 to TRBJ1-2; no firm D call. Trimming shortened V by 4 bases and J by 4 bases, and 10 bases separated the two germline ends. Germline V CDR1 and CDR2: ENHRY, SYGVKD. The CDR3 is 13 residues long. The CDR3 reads CAISGLRTYGYTF. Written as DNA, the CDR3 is TGTGCCATCAGTGGTCTCCGCACCTATGGCTACACCTTC.

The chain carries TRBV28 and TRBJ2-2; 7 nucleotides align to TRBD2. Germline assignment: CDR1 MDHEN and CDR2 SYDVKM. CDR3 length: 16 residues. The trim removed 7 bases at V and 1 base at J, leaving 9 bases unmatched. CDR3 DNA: TGTGCCAGCATGCTGCCCAGCGGGATGAACACCGGGGAGCTGTTTTTT. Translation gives CASMLPSGMNTGELFF.

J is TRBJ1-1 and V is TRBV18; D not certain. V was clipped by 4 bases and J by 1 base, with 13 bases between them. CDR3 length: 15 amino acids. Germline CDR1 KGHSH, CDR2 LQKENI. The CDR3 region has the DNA TGTGCCAGCTCACACCCAGACCTCGGGAACACTGAAGCTTTCTTT. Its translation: CASSHPDLGNTEAFF.

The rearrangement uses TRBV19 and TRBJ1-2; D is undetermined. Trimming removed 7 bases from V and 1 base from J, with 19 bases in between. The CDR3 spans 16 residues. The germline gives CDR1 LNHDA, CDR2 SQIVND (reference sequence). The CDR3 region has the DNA TGTGCCAGTATCTCCAATGCGGGCGGAATTAACTATGGCTACACCTTC. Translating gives CASISNAGGINYGYTF.